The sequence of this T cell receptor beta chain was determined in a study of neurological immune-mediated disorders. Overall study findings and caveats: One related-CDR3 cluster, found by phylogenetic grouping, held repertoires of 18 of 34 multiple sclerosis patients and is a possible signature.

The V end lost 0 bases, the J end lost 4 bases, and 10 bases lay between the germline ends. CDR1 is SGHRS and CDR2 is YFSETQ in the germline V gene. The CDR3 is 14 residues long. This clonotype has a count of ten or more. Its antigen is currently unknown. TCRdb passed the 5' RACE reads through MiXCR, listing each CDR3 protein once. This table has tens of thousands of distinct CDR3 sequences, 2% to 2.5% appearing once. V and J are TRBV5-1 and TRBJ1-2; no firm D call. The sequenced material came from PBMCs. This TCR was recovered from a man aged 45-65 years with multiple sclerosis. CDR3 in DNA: TGCGCCAGCAGCTTGGAATCAGCAACCTATGGCTACACCTTC. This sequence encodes CASSLESATYGYTF.